These 27 T cell receptor beta chains were all obtained from the same sample, sequenced in a study of T cell responses to AZD1222 COVID-19 vaccine. Measured with immunoSEQ multiplex PCR; TCRdb has only the in-frame clones, and not every one. The data hold about 270,000 clones, with roughly 93% observed a single time. The sample was peripheral blood, taken 28 days after the second AZD1222 dose. Receptors originate from an adult who received the AZD1222 COVID-19 vaccine.

Only one count was recorded for this clone. The chain is built from TRBV4-2 and TRBJ2-3; TRBD2 matches at 10 bases. CDR1 and CDR2 (germline): LGHNA, YNFKEQ. Germline trimming cut 0 bases from V and 2 bases from J; bases unmatched to any gene: 5. The length of the CDR3 is 17 residues. The CDR3, as DNA: TGTGCCAGCAGCCAAGACAGCGGGAGGGCCCTCACAGATACGCAGTATTTT. Protein: CASSQDSGRALTDTQYF.

As for this clone: At one boundary the junction diverges from the germline segment, which might be a read error. V gene TRBV7-9 combines with J gene TRBJ2-7, with D tentatively TRBD1 or TRBD2 (5 bases each). Looked up from germline, CDR1 is SEHNR and CDR2 is FQNEAQ (reference sequence). There are 14 residues in the CDR3. The CDR3 protein is CASSLETMGERLHF. CDR3 bases: TGTGCCAGCAGCTTAGAGACGATGGGGGAACGTCTACACTTC.

The chain combines TRBV28 with TRBJ1-6; no clear D. Germline CDR1 MDHEN, CDR2 SYDVKM. Trimming pared 6 bases from V and 4 bases from J, leaving 10 bases between. CDR3 length equals 14 residues. CDR3 loop: CASRPEGYNSPLHF. Written as DNA, the CDR3 is TGTGCCAGCAGGCCAGAGGGTTATAATTCACCCCTCCACTTT.

V gene TRBV19 combines with J gene TRBJ2-5, with D perhaps assigned TRBD1 or TRBD2 (6 bases each). This CDR3 is built from 14 residues. Germline lookup yields CDR1 LNHDA and CDR2 SQIVND (reference sequence). The V end lost 3 bases, the J end lost 5 bases, and 13 bases lay between the germline ends. CDR3 sequence: CASSITGARETQYF. The CDR3 DNA sequence: TGTGCCAGTAGTATCACGGGGGCGAGGGAGACCCAGTACTTC.

The chain uses TRBV28 and TRBJ2-7; the D is unclear. The CDR3 has 14 amino acids. CDR1 MDHEN and CDR2 SYDVKM come from the germline V gene. With 4 bases removed from V and 2 bases from J, the gap between germline ends came to 12 bases. CDR3 coding DNA: TGTGCCAGCAGTTCGATAGGTTCGGCCTACGAGCAGTACTTC. It is translated as CASSSIGSAYEQYF.

The V and J genes are TRBV2 and TRBJ1-2, with 9 bases matching TRBD1. The V gene's germline CDR1 is SNHLY and CDR2 FYNNEI. V trimming: 2 bases; J trimming: 12 bases; junction bases outside the gene matches: 4. The CDR3 covers 12 residues. CDR3 DNA: TGTGCCAGCAGTGAAAGGGACAGGGATAACACCTTC. This encodes CASSERDRDNTF.

The chain carries TRBV2 and TRBJ2-1, with 14 bases fitting TRBD2. Trimming removed 7 bases from V and 10 bases from J; junction bases left unmatched: 3. Germline CDR1 SNHLY, CDR2 FYNNEI. CDR3 length equals 13 residues. DNA for the CDR3: TGTGCCAGCATGTGGACTAGCGGGAGGGAGCAGTTCTTC. It codes for CASMWTSGREQFF.

The chain uses TRBV6-5 and TRBJ2-7; TRBD1 is a possible D gene (5 bases). This CDR3 has 15 amino acids. Between the trimmed V and J ends, which lost 5 bases and 1 base, there was a span of 15 bases. Germline V CDR1 and CDR2: MNHEY, SVGAGI. CDR3 DNA: TGTGCCAGCAGTCCCGGCGGACACATATCCTACGAGCAGTACTTC. The encoded protein is CASSPGGHISYEQYF.

The rearrangement uses TRBV20-1 and TRBJ2-5; D may be TRBD1 (6 bases). The CDR3 is 13 residues long. V was shortened by 3 bases and J by 2 bases, with 10 bases between the two germline ends. CDR1 DFQATT and CDR2 SNEGSKA come from the germline V gene (reference sequence). The CDR3 DNA is TGCAGTGCTAGTATGGACAGACAAGAGACCCAGTACTTC. Translating it yields CSASMDRQETQYF.

This clone came up once. The chain joins TRBV2 to TRBJ1-2; D not resolved. V lost 3 bases to trimming and J lost 0 bases, with 8 bases between them. Germline CDR1 is SNHLY and CDR2 is FYNNEI. The CDR3 covers 14 residues. CDR3 loop: CASSDTKANYGYTF. The CDR3 DNA is TGTGCCAGCAGTGATACCAAAGCTAACTATGGCTACACCTTC.

The rearrangement links TRBV2 to TRBJ1-3; D remains unclear. The CDR3 sequence is 14 residues long. Between the trimmed V and J ends, which lost 4 bases and 8 bases, there was a span of 15 bases. Germline CDR1 SNHLY, CDR2 FYNNEI. The CDR3 loop is CASSVVVYVDTIYF. The CDR3 DNA reads as TGTGCCAGCAGTGTAGTAGTCTACGTGGACACCATATATTTT. The complete variable domain, with remaining parts taken from reference TRBV2 and TRBJ1-3, reads EPEVTQTPSHQVTQMGQEVILRCVPISNHLYFYWYRQILGQKVEFLVSFYNNEISEKSEIFDDQFSVERPDGSNFTLKIRSTKLEDSAMYFCASSVVVYVDTIYFGEGSWLTVV.

The chain is built from TRBV28 and TRBJ1-1, with D possibly matching TRBD1 (6 bases). Germline V gene lookup returns CDR1 MDHEN and CDR2 SYDVKM. The CDR3 runs 12 residues. Trimming took off 7 bases at V and 5 bases at J, with 11 bases between the two ends. For the CDR3, the DNA is TGTGCCAGCAAGGGGGTCGGGACTGAAGCTTTCTTT. It translates to CASKGVGTEAFF.

The chain joins TRBV29-1 to TRBJ1-2; the D gene is possibly TRBD1 (6 bases). The V gene's germline CDR1 is SQVTM and CDR2 ANQGSEA. V was trimmed by 5 bases and J by 3 bases, leaving 19 bases between them. This CDR3 has 15 amino acids. Written as DNA, the CDR3 is TGCAGCGTTATGACCCCGGGACAAGGGGACTATGGCTACACCTTC. This gives the protein CSVMTPGQGDYGYTF. Looking up the rest from reference TRBV29-1 and TRBJ1-2 gives the full variable domain: SAVISQKPSRDICQRGTSLTIQCQVDSQVTMMFWYRQQPGQSLTLIATANQGSEATYESGFVIDKFPISRPNLTFSTLTVSNMSPEDSSIYLCSVMTPGQGDYGYTFGSGTRLTVV.

The chain carries TRBV10-1 and TRBJ2-5; unclear D gene. With 4 bases removed from V and 4 bases from J, the gap between germline ends came to 10 bases. This CDR3 spans 13 amino acids. Germline lookup yields CDR1 WNHNN and CDR2 SYGVQD (reference sequence). The CDR3 sequence: CASSAVKGETQYF. DNA for the CDR3: TGCGCCAGCAGTGCCGTTAAAGGAGAGACCCAGTACTTC.

The chain recombines TRBV30 with TRBJ2-7; D might be TRBD1 or TRBD2, each matching 5 bases. The V end lost 2 bases, the J end lost 3 bases, and 17 bases lay between the germline ends. Per germline, CDR1 GTSNPN and CDR2 SVGIG (reference sequence). The CDR3 sequence is 15 residues long. CDR3 nucleotide sequence: TGTGCCTGGAGTACCCCGGGACCCCCGGACTACGAGCAGTACTTC. This encodes CAWSTPGPPDYEQYF.

The chain has TRBV27 and TRBJ2-7; D is uncertain. The ends were cut back, 3 bases at V and 2 bases at J, with 20 bases in the middle. The CDR3 length is 17 residues. Germline values: CDR1 MNHEY, CDR2 SMNVEV (reference sequence). CDR3 sequence reads: CASSFRRPSGITYEQYF. CDR3 nucleotides: TGTGCCAGCAGTTTCCGCAGACCAAGTGGGATTACCTACGAGCAGTACTTC.

The chain combines TRBV6-5 with TRBJ2-7; D perhaps matches TRBD1 (5 bases). The CDR3 runs to 16 residues. Trimming removed 2 bases at V and 5 bases at J, with 19 bases between. Germline CDR1 MNHEY, CDR2 SVGAGI. The chain's CDR3 is CASSYRVDSGNHEQYF. CDR3 nucleotide sequence: TGTGCCAGCAGTTACAGGGTAGACAGTGGTAACCACGAGCAGTACTTC.

This clone has more than one count but fewer than ten. The chain joins TRBV3-1 (or the pseudogene TRBV3-2) to TRBJ2-2; TRBD2 matches at 9 bases. Germline values: CDR1 LGHDT, CDR2 YNNKEL (reference sequence). The CDR3 runs 16 residues. J gave up 1 base and V 4 bases, and 4 bases lay outside the gene matches. CDR3 region: CASSPGTSRNTGELFF. In DNA form, the CDR3 reads TGTGCCAGCAGCCCCGGGACTAGCAGGAACACCGGGGAGCTGTTTTTT.

The V gene is TRBV6-2 or TRBV6-3, the J gene TRBJ1-2; D is unclear. Trimming took 6 bases from V and 4 from J, leaving 9 bases between them. Per the germline V gene, CDR1 is MNHEY and CDR2 is SVGEGT. This CDR3 spans 12 amino acids. This CDR3 reads CASSPPGYGYTF. As DNA, the CDR3 is TGTGCCAGCAGCCCCCCTGGCTATGGCTACACCTTC.

V and J are TRBV7-9 and TRBJ2-7; D not certain. In germline, CDR1 is SEHNR, CDR2 FQNEAQ (reference sequence). Trimming left V 6 bases short and J 5 bases short, with 17 bases between. The CDR3 runs to 14 residues. CDR3 residues: CASRLVKGLDEQYF. Here the CDR3 DNA reads TGTGCCAGCAGGCTAGTTAAAGGGCTGGACGAGCAGTACTTC.

The V and J genes are TRBV19 and TRBJ1-1; no definite D call. Germline V gene sequence: CDR1 LNHDA, CDR2 SQIVND (reference sequence). Trimming cost V 3 bases and J 4 bases, with 12 bases left between them. This CDR3 comprises 14 residues. The CDR3 DNA follows: TGTGCCAGTAGTATTCAGGCCCCGAGCACTGAAGCTTTCTTT. Protein sequence: CASSIQAPSTEAFF.

V gene TRBV6-5 combines with J gene TRBJ2-7; 9 bases are a match to TRBD2. The CDR3 contains 16 residues. J lost 6 bases, V lost 4 bases, and 13 bases had no gene match. Germline assignment: CDR1 MNHEY and CDR2 SVGAGI. The CDR3, as DNA: TGTGCCAGCAGTTCGGGTCTAGCGGGATGGGGTCTCGAGCAGTACTTC. Protein: CASSSGLAGWGLEQYF.

The gene calls are TRBV18 and TRBJ2-3; D may be TRBD2 (6 bases). Trimming left V 6 bases short and J 1 base short, with 14 bases between. The germline V gene has CDR1 KGHSH and CDR2 LQKENI. The CDR3 totals 15 residues. DNA for the CDR3: TGTGCCAGCTCTTCCGCGTCTAGCGGCACAGATACGCAGTATTTT. It specifies CASSSASSGTDTQYF.

The gene calls are TRBV5-4 and TRBJ1-2; no clear D gene. The ends were cut back, 4 bases at V and 6 bases at J, with 25 bases in the middle. CDR3 length: 17 residues. Germline assignment: CDR1 SGHNT and CDR2 YYREEE (reference sequence). The CDR3 protein is CASSVNGRMGGDNGYTF. The DNA for the CDR3 is TGTGCCAGCAGCGTTAACGGGCGAATGGGAGGAGACAATGGCTACACCTTC.

The genes are TRBV3-1 (or the pseudogene TRBV3-2) and TRBJ2-7, with D perhaps TRBD2 (6 bases). Trimming cost V 1 base and J 7 bases, with 11 bases left between them. The CDR3 consists of 13 residues. The germline CDR1 and CDR2 sequences are LGHDT and YNNKEL (reference sequence). DNA of the CDR3: TGTGCCAGCAGCCAAGGGGGAGGACAAGAGCAGTACTTC. Amino acid sequence: CASSQGGGQEQYF.

V is TRBV2 and J is TRBJ2-7; D possibly corresponds to TRBD1 (5 bases). The CDR3 is made up of 12 amino acids. CDR1 is SNHLY, CDR2 FYNNEI, per germline. The V end was cut by 7 bases, the J end by 1 base, with 8 bases between. The CDR3 loop is CASIRTSYEQYF. CDR3 coding DNA: TGTGCCAGCATTCGGACATCCTACGAGCAGTACTTC.

This chain joins TRBV5-1 and TRBJ2-1, with a tentative D call TRBD1 (5 bases). The V end lost 1 base, the J end lost 6 bases, and 14 bases lay between the germline ends. The length of the CDR3 is 15 residues. The germline gives CDR1 SGHRS, CDR2 YFSETQ. In nucleotides, the CDR3 is TGCGCCAGCAGCTTGCCGGCAGGGCTGGGCAATGAGCAGTTCTTC. This gives the protein CASSLPAGLGNEQFF.